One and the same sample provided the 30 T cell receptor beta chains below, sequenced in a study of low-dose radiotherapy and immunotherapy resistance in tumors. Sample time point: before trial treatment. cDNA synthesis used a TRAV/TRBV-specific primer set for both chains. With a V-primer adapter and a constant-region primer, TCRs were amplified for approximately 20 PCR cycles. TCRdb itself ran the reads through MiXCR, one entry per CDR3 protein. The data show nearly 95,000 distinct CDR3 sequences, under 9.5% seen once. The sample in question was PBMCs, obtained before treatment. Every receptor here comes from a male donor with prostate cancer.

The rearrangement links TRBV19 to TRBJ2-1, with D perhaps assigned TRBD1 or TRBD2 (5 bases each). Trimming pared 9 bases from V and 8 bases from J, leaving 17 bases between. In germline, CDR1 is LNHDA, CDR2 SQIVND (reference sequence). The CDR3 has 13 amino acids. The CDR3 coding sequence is TGTGCCAGCGGGACCGGGACCCCCTATGAGCAGTTCTTC. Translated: CASGTGTPYEQFF.

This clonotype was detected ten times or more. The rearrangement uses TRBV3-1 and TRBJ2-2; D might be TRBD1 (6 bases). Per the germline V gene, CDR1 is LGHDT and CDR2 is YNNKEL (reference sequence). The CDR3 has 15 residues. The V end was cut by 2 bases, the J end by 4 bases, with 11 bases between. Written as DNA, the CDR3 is TGTGCCAGCAGCCAACTGGGGGCCCTCACCGGGGAGCTGTTTTTT. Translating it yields CASSQLGALTGELFF.

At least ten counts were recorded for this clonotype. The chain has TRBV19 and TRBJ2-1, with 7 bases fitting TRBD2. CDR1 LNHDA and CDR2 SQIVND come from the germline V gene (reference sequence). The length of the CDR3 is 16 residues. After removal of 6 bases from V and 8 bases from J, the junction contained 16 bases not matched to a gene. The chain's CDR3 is CASSPIAGTILHEQFF. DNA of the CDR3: TGTGCCAGTAGCCCCATAGCGGGCACCATACTGCATGAGCAGTTCTTC.

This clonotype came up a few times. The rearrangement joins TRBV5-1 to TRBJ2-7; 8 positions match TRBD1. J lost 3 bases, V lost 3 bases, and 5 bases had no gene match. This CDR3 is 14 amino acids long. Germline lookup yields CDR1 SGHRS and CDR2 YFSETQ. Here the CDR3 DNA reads TGCGCCAGCAGCTCCGACAGGGGAGGCTACGAGCAGTACTTC. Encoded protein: CASSSDRGGYEQYF.

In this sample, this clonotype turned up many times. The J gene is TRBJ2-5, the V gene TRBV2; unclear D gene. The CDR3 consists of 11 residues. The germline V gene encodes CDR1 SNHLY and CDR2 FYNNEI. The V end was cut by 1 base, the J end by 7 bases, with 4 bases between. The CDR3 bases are TGTGCCAGCAGTGAAGGGGCGACCCAGTACTTC. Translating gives CASSEGATQYF.

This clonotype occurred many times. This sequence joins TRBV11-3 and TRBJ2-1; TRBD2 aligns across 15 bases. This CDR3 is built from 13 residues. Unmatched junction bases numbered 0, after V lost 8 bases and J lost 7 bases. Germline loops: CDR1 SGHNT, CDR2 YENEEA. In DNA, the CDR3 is TGTGCCAGCGGGACTAGCGGGAGGAATGAGCAGTTCTTC. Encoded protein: CASGTSGRNEQFF.

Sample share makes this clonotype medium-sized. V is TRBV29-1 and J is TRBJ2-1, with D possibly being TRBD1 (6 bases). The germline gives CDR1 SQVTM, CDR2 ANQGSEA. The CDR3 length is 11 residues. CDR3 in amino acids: CSPRRGNEQFF. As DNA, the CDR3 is TGCAGTCCGCGCAGGGGCAATGAGCAGTTCTTC.

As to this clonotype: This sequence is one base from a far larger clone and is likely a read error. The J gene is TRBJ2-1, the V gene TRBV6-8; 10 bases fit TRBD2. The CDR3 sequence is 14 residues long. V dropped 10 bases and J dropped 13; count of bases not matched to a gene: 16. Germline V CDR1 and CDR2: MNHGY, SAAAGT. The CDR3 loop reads CATRRLAGEGTQFF. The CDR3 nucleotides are TGTGCCACCCGCCGTCTAGCGGGAGAGGGGACCCAGTTCTTC.

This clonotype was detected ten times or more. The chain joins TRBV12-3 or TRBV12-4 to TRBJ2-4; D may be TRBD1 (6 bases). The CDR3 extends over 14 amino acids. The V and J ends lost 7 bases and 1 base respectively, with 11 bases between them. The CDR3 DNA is TGTGCCAGCACCGGGACACTCGCCAAAAACATTCAGTACTTC. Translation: CASTGTLAKNIQYF.

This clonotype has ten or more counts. The CDR3 sequence is CASSQGPRYGYTF. The CDR3 nucleotides are TGTGCCAGCAGCCAAGGGCCCCGCTATGGCTACACCTTC. The V and J genes are TRBV14 and TRBJ1-2, with unresolved D. The ends were cut back, 1 base at V and 4 bases at J, with 7 bases in the middle. Looked up from germline, CDR1 is SGHDN and CDR2 is FVKESK. CDR3 length: 13 amino acids.

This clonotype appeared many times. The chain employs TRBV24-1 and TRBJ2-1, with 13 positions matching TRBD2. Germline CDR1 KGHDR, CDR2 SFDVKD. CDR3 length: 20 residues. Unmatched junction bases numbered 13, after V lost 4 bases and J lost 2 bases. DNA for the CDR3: TGTGCCACCAGTGACCCAGGACTAGCGGGAGTTGATGGGACCTACAATGAGCAGTTCTTC. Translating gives CATSDPGLAGVDGTYNEQFF.

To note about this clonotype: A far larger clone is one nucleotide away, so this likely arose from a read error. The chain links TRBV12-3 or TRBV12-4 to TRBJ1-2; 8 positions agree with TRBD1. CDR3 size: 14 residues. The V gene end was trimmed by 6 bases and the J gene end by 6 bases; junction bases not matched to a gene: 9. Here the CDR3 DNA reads TGTGCCAGCAGCCCCCCGGACAGGGCTAATGGCTACACCTTC. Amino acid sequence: CASSPPDRANGYTF.

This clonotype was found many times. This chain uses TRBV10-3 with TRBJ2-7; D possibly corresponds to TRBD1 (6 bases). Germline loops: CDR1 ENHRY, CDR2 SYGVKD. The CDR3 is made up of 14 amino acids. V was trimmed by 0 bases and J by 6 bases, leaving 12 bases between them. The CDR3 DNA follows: TGTGCCATCAGTGAGTCCTCCCAGGGGACCGAGCAGTACTTC. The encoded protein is CAISESSQGTEQYF.

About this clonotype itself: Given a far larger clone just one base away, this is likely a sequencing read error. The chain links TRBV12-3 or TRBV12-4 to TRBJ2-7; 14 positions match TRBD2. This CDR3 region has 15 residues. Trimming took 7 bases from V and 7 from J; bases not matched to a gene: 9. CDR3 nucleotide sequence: TGTGCCAGCAACCCGGGACTAGCGGGAGTTAATGAGCAGTACTTC. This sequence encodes CASNPGLAGVNEQYF.

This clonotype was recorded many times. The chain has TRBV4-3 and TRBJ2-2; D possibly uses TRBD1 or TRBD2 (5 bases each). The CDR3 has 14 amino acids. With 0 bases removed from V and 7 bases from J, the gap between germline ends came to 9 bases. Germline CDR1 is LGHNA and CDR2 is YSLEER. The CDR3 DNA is TGCGCCAGCAGCCAAGAGTGGGGGAACGGGGAGCTGTTTTTT. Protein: CASSQEWGNGELFF.

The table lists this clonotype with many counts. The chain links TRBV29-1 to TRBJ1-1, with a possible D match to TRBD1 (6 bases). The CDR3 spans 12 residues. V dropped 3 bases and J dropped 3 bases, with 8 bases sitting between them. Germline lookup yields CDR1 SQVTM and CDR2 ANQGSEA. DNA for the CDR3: TGCAGCGTTGAGGGGGCCCACACTGAAGCTTTCTTT. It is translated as CSVEGAHTEAFF. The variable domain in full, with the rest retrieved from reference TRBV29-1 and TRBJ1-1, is SAVISQKPSRDICQRGTSLTIQCQVDSQVTMMFWYRQQPGQSLTLIATANQGSEATYESGFVIDKFPISRPNLTFSTLTVSNMSPEDSSIYLCSVEGAHTEAFFGQGTRLTVV.

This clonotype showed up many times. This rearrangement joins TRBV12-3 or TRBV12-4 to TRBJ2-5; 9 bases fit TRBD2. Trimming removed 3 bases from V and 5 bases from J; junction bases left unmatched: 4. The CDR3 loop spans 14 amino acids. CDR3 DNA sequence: TGTGCCAGCAGTTTTGTAGCGGGAGTCGAGACCCAGTACTTC. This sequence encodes CASSFVAGVETQYF.

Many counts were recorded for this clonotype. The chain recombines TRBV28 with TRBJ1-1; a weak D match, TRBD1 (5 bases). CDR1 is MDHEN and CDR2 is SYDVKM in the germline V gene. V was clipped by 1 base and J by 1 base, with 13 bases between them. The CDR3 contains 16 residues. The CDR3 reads CASSLLVGTGNTEAFF. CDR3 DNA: TGTGCCAGCAGTTTATTAGTAGGGACGGGGAACACTGAAGCTTTCTTT. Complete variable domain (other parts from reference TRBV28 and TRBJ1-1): DVKVTQSSRYLVKRTGEKVFLECVQDMDHENMFWYRQDPGLGLRLIYFSYDVKMKEKGDIPEGYSVSREKKERFSLILESASTNQTSMYLCASSLLVGTGNTEAFFGQGTRLTVV.

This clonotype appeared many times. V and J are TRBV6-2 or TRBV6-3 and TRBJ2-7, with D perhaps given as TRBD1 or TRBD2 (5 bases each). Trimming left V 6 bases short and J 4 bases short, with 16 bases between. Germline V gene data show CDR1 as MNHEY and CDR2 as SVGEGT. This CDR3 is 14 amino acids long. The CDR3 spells CASRRDLSGYEQYF. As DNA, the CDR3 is TGTGCCAGCAGAAGGGACCTATCGGGGTACGAGCAGTACTTC.

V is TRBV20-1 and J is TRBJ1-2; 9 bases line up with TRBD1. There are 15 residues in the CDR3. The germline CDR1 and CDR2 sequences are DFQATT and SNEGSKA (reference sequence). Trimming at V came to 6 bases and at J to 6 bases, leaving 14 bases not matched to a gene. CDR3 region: CSAVPRDRALDGYTF. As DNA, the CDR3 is TGCAGTGCCGTACCGCGGGACAGGGCTTTGGATGGCTACACCTTC.

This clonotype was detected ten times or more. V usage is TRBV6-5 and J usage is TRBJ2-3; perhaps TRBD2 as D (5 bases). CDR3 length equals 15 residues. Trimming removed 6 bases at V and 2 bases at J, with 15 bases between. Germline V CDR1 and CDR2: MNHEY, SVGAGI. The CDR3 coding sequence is TGTGCCAGCAGGAAGTTGAGCGGATACACAGATACGCAGTATTTT. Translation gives CASRKLSGYTDTQYF.

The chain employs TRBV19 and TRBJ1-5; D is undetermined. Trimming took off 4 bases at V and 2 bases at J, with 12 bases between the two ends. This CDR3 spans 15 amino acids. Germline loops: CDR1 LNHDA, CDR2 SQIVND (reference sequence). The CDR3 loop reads CASSTGGRGNQPQHF. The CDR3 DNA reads TGTGCCAGTAGTACAGGCGGAAGGGGCAATCAGCCCCAGCATTTT.

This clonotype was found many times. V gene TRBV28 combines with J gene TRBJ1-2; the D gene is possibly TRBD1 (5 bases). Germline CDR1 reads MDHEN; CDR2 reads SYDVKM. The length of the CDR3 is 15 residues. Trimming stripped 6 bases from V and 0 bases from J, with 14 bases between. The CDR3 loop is CASSSTGPTNYGYTF. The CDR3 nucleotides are TGTGCCAGCAGCTCTACAGGACCAACTAACTATGGCTACACCTTC.

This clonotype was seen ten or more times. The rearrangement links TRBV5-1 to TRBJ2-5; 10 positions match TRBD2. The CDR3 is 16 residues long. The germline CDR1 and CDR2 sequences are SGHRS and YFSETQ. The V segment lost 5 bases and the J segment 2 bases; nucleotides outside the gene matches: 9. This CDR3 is CASRAGLASEQETQYF. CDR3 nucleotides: TGCGCCAGCAGGGCGGGACTAGCGAGTGAACAAGAGACCCAGTACTTC.

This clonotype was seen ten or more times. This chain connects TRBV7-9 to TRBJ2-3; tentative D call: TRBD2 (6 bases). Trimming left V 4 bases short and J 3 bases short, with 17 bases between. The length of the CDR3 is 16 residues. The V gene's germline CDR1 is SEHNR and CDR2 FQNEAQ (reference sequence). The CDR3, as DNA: TGTGCCAGCAGCTCCCACGGGGGAGTGGGAACAGATACGCAGTATTTT. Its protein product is CASSSHGGVGTDTQYF.

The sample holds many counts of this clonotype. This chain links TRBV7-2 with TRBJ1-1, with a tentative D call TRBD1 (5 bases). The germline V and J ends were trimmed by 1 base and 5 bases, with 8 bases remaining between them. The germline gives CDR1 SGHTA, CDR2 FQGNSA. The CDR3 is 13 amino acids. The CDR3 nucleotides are TGTGCCAGCAGCTTAGATCGGGGGACTGAAGCTTTCTTT. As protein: CASSLDRGTEAFF.

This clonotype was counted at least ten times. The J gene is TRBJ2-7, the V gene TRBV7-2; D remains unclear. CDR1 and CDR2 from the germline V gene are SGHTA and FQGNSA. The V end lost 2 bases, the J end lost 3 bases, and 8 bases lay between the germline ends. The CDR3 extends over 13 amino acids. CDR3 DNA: TGTGCCAGCAGCTTACGTAGCATCTACGAGCAGTACTTC. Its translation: CASSLRSIYEQYF.

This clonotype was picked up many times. The CDR3 reads CASSPDYAGYNEQFF. The CDR3 DNA sequence: TGTGCCAGCAGCCCAGACTATGCCGGATACAATGAGCAGTTCTTC. V usage is TRBV7-9 and J usage is TRBJ2-1, with a weak D call TRBD2 (5 bases). The CDR3 contains 15 residues. The germline CDR1 and CDR2 sequences are SEHNR and FQNEAQ (reference sequence). V was shortened by 5 bases and J by 4 bases, with 15 bases between the two germline ends.

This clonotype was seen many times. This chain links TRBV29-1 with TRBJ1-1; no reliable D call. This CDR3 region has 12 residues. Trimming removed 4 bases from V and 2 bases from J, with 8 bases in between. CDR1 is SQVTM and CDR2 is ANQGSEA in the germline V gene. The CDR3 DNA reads TGCAGCGTTGTTGAGGGAAACACTGAAGCTTTCTTT. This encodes CSVVEGNTEAFF.

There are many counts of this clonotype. The CDR3 region has the DNA TGTGCCAGCAGCCCGGACTACTACTACGAGCAGTACTTC. Translated: CASSPDYYYEQYF. The chain joins TRBV3-1 to TRBJ2-7; D is perhaps TRBD2 (6 bases). The CDR3 runs to 13 residues. The V end was cut by 4 bases, the J end by 3 bases, with 10 bases between. The V gene's germline CDR1 is LGHDT and CDR2 YNNKEL (reference sequence).